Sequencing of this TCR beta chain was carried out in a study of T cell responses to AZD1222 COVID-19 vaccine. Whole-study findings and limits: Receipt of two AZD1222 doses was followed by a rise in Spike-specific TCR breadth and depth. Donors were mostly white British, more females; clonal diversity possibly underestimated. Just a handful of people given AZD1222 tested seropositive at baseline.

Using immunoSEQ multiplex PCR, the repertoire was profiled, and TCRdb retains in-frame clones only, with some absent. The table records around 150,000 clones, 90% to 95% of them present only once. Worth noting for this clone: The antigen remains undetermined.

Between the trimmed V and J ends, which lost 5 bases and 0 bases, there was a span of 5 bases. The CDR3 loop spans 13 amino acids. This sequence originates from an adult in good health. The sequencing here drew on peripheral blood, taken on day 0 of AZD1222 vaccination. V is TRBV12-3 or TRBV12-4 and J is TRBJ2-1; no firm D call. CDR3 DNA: TGTGCCAGCAGTCCCGGCTCCTACAATGAGCAGTTCTTC. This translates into CASSPGSYNEQFF.